This T cell receptor beta chain was recorded in a study of graft-versus-host responses after intestinal transplantation. Looking at the study overall: The whole recipient group had anti-thymocyte globulin induction followed by tacrolimus and steroids for about three years.

Assay: immunoSEQ multiplex PCR; the TCRdb copy retains only in-frame clones and omits some. The sample has roughly 69,000 clones; over 85% are singletons. The CDR3 totals 13 residues. Germline V gene sequence: CDR1 MNHNY, CDR2 SVGAGI (reference sequence). Trimming pared 5 bases from V and 8 bases from J, leaving 15 bases between. Findings and caveats of the study: Graft-versus-host to host-versus-graft clonal ratios in allografts were high in patients with graft-donor T cell macrochimerism. Recipient marrow showed GvH clones, some seen first in ileum or blood.

A remark on this clone: The antigen remains undetermined.

Sequencing used bone marrow, obtained 734 days after intestinal transplantation. This chain links TRBV6-6 with TRBJ1-1; D might be TRBD1 (5 bases). This TCR derives from a human patient who received an intestinal transplant, so some T cells may come from the graft donor. CDR3 protein: CASSQTGGREAFF. The CDR3, as DNA: TGTGCCAGCAGTCAAACCGGGGGACGAGAAGCTTTCTTT.